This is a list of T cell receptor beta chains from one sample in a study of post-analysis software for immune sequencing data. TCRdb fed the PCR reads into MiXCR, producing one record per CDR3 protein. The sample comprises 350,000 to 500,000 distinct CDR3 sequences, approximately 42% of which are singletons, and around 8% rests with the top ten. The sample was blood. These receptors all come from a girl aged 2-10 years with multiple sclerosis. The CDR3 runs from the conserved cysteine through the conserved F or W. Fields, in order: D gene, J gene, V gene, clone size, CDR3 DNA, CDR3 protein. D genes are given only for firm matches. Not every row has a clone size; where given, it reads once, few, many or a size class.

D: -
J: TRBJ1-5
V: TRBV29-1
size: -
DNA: TGCAGCGTTGGACAGGAGATGGCACAGCCCCAGCATTTT
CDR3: CSVGQEMAQPQHF

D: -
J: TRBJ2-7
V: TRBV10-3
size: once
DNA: TGTGCCATCAGTGAGTTTAGCGGTGGGTCCTACGAGCAGTACTTC
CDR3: CAISEFSGGSYEQYF

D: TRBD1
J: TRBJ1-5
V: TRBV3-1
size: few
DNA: TGTGCCAGCAGCCAAGATCCCTATATTATGGGACAGGGGGCTAATCAGCCCCAGCATTTT
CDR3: CASSQDPYIMGQGANQPQHF

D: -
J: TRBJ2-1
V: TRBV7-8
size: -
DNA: TGTGCCAGCAGCTTAGTTCTCGGGGAGCAGTTCTTC
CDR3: CASSLVLGEQFF

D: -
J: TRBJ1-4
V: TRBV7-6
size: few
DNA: TGTGCCAGCAGCTCGGGGCCGCTCGATAATGAAAAACTGTTTTTT
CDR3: CASSSGPLDNEKLFF

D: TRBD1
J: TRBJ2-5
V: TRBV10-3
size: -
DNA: TGTGCCATCAGTGCTTCAGGACAGGGGGGGACCCAGTACTTC
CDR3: CAISASGQGGTQYF

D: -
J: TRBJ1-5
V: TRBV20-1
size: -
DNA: TGCAGTGCTAAGGAGCGGATGTATAGCAATCAGCCCCAGCATTTT
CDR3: CSAKERMYSNQPQHF

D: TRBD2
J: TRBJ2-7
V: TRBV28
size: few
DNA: TGTGCCAGCAGTTCCGGGGGGGAGGGATCCTACGAGCAGTACTTC
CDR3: CASSSGGEGSYEQYF

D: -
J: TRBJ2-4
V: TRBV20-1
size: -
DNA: TGCAGTGCTAGAGGGGTTCTGGGCAAAAACATTCAGTACTTC
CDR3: CSARGVLGKNIQYF

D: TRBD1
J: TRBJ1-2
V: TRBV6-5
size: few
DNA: TGTGCCAGCAGTTACTCGAGGACAGGGGTCGGCTACACCTTC
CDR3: CASSYSRTGVGYTF

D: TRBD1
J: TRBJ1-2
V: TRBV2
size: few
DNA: TGTGCCAGCAGTCGGGACAGGAAGAACTATGGCTACACCTTC
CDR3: CASSRDRKNYGYTF

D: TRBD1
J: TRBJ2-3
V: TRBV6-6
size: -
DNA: TGTGCCAGCAGTTACGCGCTTGGGACAGGGTTTACAGATACGCAGTATTTT
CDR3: CASSYALGTGFTDTQYF

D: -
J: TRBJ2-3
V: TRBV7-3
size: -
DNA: TGTGCCAGCAGCTTCGGGTTTACAGATACGCAGTATTTT
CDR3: CASSFGFTDTQYF

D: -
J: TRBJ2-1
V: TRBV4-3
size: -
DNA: TGCGCCAGCAGCCAAGACTTACTAGCTGAGTACAATGAGCAGTTCTTC
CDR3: CASSQDLLAEYNEQFF

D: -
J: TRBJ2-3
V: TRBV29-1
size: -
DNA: TGCAGCGTTCAAACAGTTCGCACAGATACGCAGTATTTT
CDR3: CSVQTVRTDTQYF

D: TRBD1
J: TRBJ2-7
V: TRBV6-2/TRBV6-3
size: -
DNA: TGTGCCAGCAGTTACTCGATGGCAGGGGGCAAAGTGGACTACGAGCAGTACTTC
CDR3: CASSYSMAGGKVDYEQYF

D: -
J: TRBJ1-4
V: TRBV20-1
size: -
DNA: TGCAGTGCTTCCCCAGCTGCAACTAATGAAAAACTGTTTTTT
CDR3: CSASPAATNEKLFF

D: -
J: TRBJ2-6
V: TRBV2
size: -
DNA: TGTGCCAGCAGCGGCTCGGGGGCTCAATCCTCTGGGGCCAACGTCCTGACTTTC
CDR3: CASSGSGAQSSGANVLTF

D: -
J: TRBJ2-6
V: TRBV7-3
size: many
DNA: TGTGCCAGCAGCTTACGGGGGGCCCACTCTGGGGCCAACGTCCTGACTTTC
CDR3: CASSLRGAHSGANVLTF

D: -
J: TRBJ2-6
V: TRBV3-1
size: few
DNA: TGTGCCAGCAGCAAAGAAACAGGGCCCGGGGCCAACGTCCTGACTTTC
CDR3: CASSKETGPGANVLTF

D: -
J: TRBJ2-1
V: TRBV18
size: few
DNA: TGTGCCAGCTCACCAGGGACTCACAATGAGCAGTTCTTC
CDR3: CASSPGTHNEQFF

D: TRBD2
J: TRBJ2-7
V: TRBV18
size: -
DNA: TGTGCCAGCTCACCACCGTCTAGCGGGGCCTACGAGCAGTACTTC
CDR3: CASSPPSSGAYEQYF

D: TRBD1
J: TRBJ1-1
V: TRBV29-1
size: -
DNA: TGCAGCGTGGGGCTCCGTGGCGGCAGGGGGTCGGAAGCTTTCTTT
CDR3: CSVGLRGGRGSEAFF

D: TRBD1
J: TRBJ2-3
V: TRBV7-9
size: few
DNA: TGTGCCAGCAGCCCACCCGGGACAGGACGCACAGATACGCAGTATTTT
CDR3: CASSPPGTGRTDTQYF

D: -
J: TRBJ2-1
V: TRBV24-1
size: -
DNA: TGTGCCACCAGTGTTGACAGCATCCGCAATGAGCAGTTCTTC
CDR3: CATSVDSIRNEQFF

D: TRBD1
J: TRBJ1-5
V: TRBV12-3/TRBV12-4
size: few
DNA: TGTGCCAGCAGTTTCGGGACAGGGGGGATGACCCTCGATCAGCCCCAGCATTTT
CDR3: CASSFGTGGMTLDQPQHF

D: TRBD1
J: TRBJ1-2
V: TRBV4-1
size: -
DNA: TGCGCCAGCAGCCAAATAGGGACAGGGGACTATGGCTACACCTTC
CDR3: CASSQIGTGDYGYTF

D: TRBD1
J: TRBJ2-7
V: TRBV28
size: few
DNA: TGTGCCAGCAGGGAACAGGGGGCATACGAGCAGTACTTC
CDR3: CASREQGAYEQYF

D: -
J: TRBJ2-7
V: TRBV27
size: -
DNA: TGTGCCAGTAAACAGCTCACCCACTTCTACGAGCAGTACTTC
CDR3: CASKQLTHFYEQYF

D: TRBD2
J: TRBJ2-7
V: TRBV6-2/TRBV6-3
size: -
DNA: TGTGCCAGCAGTCAAGCTAGCGGGAGTAGCTACGAGCAGTACTTC
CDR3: CASSQASGSSYEQYF

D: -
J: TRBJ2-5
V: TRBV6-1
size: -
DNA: TGTGCCAGCAGATATTTTCAGCAGGAGACCCAGTACTTC
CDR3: CASRYFQQETQYF

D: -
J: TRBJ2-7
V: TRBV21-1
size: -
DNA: TGTGCCAGCAGGACCGACGGGTACTACGAGCAGTACTTC
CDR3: CASRTDGYYEQYF

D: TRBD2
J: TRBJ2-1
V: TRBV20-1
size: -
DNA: TGCAGTGCTAGGTCCAGCGGGAGTTCCTACAATGAGCAGTTCTTC
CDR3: CSARSSGSSYNEQFF

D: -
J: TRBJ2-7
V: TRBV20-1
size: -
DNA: TGCAGTGCCAAGTGGGAAGACAGAAGCTCCTACGAGCAGTACTTC
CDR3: CSAKWEDRSSYEQYF

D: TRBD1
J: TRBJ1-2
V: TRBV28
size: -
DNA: TGTGCCAGCAGCCCGGGACAGGGTTTAGGCTACACCTTC
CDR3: CASSPGQGLGYTF

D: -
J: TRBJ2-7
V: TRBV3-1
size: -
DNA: TGTGCCAGCAGCCAAGATTCCCTCGGGGCCCCCTACGAGCAGTACTTC
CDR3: CASSQDSLGAPYEQYF

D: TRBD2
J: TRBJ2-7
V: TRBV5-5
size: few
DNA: TGTGCCAGCAGCTTCGGGGATCCAGTTTTCGCTAGCGGGGGCCTCTACGAGCAGTACTTC
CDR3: CASSFGDPVFASGGLYEQYF

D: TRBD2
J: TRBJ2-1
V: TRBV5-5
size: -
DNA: TGTGCCAGCAGCTTGCGGCGGGGGAGTCTTTCCTACAATGAGCAGTTCTTC
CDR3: CASSLRRGSLSYNEQFF

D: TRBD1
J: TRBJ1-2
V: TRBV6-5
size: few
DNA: TGTGCCAGCAGTTACTCAGGGGGCTCCTATGGCTACACCTTC
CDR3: CASSYSGGSYGYTF

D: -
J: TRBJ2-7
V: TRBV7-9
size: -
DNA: TGTGCCAGCAGCATAACCGGGCCGAGGGGCGAGCAGTACTTC
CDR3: CASSITGPRGEQYF

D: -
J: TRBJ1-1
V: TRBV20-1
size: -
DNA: TGCAGTGCTCAGACCCCAAACACTGAAGCTTTCTTT
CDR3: CSAQTPNTEAFF

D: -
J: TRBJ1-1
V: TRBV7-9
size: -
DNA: TGTACCAGCAGCTCATACGGGGTCATGAACACTGAAGCTTTCTTT
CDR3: CTSSSYGVMNTEAFF